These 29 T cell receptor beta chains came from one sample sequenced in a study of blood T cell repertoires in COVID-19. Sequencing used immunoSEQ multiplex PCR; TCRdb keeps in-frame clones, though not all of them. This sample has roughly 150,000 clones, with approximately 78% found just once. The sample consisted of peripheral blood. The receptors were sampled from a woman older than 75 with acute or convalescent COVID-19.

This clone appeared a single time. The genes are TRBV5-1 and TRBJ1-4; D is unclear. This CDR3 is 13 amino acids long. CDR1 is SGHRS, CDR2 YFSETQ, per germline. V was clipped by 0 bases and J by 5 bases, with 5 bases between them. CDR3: CASSLGANEKLFF. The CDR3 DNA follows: TGCGCCAGCAGCTTGGGGGCGAATGAAAAACTGTTTTTT.

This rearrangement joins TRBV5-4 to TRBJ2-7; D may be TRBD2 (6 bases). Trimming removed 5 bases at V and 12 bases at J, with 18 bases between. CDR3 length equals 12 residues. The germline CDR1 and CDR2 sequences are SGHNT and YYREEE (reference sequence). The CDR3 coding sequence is TGTGCCAGCAGTTGGGGAGGACTGGAGTGGTACTTC. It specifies CASSWGGLEWYF.

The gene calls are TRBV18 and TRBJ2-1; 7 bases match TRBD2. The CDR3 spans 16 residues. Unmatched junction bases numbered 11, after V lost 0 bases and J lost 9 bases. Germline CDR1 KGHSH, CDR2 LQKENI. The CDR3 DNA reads TGTGCCAGCTCACCACCGGATGGCGGGAGTCATGGTGAGCAGTTCTTC. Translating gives CASSPPDGGSHGEQFF.

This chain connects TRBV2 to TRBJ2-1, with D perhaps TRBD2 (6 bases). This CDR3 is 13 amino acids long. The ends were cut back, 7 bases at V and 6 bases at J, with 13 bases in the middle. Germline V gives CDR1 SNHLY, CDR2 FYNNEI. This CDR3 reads CASNRDWGNEQFF. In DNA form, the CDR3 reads TGTGCCAGCAACCGGGACTGGGGCAATGAGCAGTTCTTC.

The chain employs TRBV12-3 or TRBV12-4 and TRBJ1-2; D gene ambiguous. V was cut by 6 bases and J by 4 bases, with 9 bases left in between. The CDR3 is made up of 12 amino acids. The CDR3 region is CASSRGIYGYTF. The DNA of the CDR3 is TGTGCCAGCAGCAGAGGGATCTATGGCTACACCTTC.

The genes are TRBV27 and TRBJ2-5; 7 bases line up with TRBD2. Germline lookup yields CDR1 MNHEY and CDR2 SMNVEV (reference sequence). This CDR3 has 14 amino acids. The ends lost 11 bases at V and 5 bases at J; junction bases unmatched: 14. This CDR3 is CARDLREKRETQYF. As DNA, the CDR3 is TGTGCCCGGGATCTGCGGGAGAAACGGGAGACCCAGTACTTC.

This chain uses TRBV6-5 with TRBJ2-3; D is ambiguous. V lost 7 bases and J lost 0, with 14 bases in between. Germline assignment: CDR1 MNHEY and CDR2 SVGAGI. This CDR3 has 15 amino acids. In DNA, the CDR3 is TGTGCCAGCAACTCTCCCCCCGTCAGCACAGATACGCAGTATTTT. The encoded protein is CASNSPPVSTDTQYF.

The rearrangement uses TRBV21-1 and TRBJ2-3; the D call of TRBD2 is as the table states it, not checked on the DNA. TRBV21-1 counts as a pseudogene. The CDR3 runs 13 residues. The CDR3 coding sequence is TGTGCCAGCAGCAAAGAGCGAGGGATAACGCAGTATTTT. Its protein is CASSKERGITQYF.

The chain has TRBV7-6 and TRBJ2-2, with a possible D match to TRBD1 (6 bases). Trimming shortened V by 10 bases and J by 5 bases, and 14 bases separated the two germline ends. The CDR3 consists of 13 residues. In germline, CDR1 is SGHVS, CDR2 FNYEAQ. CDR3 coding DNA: TGTGCCACCACAGGGTTCGGGACCGGGGAGCTGTTTTTT. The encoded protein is CATTGFGTGELFF. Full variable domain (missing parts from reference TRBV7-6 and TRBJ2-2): GAGVSQSPRYKVTKRGQDVALRCDPISGHVSLYWYRQALGQGPEFLTYFNYEAQQDKSGLPNDRFSAERPEGSISTLTIQRTEQRDSAMYRCATTGFGTGELFFGEGSRLTVL.

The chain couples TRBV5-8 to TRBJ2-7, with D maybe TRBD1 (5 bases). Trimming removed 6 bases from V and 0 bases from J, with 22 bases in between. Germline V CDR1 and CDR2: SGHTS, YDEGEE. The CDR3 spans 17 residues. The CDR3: CASTPATDPAGSYEQYF. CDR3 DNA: TGTGCCAGCACCCCGGCGACAGACCCCGCCGGCTCCTACGAGCAGTACTTC. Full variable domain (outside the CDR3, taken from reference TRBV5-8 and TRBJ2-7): EAGVTQSPTHLIKTRGQQATLRCSPISGHTSVYWYQQALGLGLQFLLWYDEGEERNRGNFPPRFSGRQFPNYSSELNVNALELEDSALYLCASTPATDPAGSYEQYFGPGTRLTVT.

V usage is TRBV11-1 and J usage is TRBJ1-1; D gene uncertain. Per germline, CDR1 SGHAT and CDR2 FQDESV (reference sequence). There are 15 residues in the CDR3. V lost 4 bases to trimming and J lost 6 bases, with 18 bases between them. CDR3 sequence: CASSSRRFQAAEAFF. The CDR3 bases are TGTGCCAGCAGCTCACGCCGTTTCCAAGCCGCTGAAGCTTTCTTT.

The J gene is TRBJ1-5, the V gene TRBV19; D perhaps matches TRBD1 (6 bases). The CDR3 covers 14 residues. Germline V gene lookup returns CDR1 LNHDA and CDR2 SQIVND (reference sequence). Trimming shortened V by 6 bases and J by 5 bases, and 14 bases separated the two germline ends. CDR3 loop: CASSTGTYDQPQHF. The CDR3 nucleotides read TGTGCCAGTAGCACTGGGACATATGATCAGCCCCAGCATTTT.

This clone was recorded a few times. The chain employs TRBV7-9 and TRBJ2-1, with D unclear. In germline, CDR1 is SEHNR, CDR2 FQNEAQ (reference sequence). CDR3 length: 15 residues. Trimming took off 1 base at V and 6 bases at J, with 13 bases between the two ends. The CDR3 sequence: CASSLGVAEINEQFF. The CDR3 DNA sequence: TGTGCCAGCAGCTTAGGTGTTGCGGAAATCAATGAGCAGTTCTTC.

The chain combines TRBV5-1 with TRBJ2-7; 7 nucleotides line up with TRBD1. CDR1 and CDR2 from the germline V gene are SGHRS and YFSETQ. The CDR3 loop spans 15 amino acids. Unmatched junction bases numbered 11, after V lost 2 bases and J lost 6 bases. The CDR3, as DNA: TGCGCCAGCAGCTTCTTGGGACAGCGAACGGGCGAGCAGTACTTC. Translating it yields CASSFLGQRTGEQYF.

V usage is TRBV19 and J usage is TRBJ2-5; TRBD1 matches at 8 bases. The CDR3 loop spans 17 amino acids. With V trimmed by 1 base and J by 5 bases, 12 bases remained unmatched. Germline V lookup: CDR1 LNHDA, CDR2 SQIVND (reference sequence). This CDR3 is CASSIAPLITGGETQYF. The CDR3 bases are TGTGCCAGTAGTATAGCCCCGCTAATCACAGGGGGGGAGACCCAGTACTTC.

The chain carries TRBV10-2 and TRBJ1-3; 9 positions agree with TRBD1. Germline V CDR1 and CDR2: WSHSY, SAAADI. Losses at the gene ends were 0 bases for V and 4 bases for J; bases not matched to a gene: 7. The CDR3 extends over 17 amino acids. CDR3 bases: TGCGCCAGCAGTGAGTCGGGACAGGGAGCAGGGGGAAACACCATATATTTT. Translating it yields CASSESGQGAGGNTIYF.

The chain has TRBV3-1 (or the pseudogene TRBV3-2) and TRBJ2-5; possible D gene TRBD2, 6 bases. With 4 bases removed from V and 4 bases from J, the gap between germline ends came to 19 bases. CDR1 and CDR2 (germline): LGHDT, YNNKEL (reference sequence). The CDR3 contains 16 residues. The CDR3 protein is CASSLFRGTRGETQYF. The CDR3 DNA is TGTGCCAGCAGCCTCTTCCGGGGGACTCGGGGAGAGACCCAGTACTTC.

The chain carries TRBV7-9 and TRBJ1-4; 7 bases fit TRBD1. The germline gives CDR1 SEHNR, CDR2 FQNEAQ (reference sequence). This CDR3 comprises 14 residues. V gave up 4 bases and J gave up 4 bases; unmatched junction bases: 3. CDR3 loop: CASSYGQDNEKLFF. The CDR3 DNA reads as TGTGCCAGCAGCTACGGACAGGATAATGAAAAACTGTTTTTT.

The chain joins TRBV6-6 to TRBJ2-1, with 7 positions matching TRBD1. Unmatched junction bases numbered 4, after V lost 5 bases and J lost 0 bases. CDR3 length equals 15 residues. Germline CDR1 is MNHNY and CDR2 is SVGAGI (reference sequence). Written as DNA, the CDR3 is TGTGCCAGCAGTCCGACAGGGAGCTCCTACAATGAGCAGTTCTTC. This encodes CASSPTGSSYNEQFF.

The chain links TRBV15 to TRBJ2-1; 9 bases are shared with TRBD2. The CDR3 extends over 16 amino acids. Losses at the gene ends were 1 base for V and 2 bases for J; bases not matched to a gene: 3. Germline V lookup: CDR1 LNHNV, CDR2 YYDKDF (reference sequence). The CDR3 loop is CATSRGLAGTYNEQFF. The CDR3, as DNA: TGTGCCACCAGCAGAGGTCTAGCGGGAACCTACAATGAGCAGTTCTTC.

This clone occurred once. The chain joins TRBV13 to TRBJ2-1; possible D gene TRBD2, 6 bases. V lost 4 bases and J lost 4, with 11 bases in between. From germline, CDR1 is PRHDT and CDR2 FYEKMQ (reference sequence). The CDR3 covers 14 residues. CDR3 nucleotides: TGTGCCAGCAGCTCCACCGGGGGTTACAATGAGCAGTTCTTC. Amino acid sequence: CASSSTGGYNEQFF.

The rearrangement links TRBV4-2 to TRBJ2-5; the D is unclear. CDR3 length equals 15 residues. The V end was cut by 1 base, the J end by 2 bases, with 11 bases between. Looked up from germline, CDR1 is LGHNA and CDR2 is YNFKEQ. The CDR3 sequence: CASSQVETPQETQYF. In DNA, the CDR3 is TGTGCCAGCAGCCAAGTTGAGACTCCGCAAGAGACCCAGTACTTC.

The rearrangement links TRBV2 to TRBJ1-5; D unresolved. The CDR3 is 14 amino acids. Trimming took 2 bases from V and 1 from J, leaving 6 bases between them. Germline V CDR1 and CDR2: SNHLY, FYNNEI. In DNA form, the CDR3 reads TGTGCCAGCAGTGAACGGCGGAGCAATCAGCCCCAGCATTTT. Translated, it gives CASSERRSNQPQHF.

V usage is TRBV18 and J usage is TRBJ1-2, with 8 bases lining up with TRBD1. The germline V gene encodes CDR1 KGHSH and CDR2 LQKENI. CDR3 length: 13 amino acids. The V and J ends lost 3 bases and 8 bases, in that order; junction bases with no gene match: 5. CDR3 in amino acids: CASSPTGDGGYTF. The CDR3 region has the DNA TGTGCCAGCTCACCGACAGGGGATGGAGGCTACACCTTC.

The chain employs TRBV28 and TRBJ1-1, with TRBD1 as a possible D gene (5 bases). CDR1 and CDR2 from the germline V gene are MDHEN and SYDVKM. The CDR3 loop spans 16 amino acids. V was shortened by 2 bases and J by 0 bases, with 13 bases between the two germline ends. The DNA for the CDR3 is TGTGCCAGCAGTTTAGCCGGGGGACGGATGAACACTGAAGCTTTCTTT. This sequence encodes CASSLAGGRMNTEAFF.

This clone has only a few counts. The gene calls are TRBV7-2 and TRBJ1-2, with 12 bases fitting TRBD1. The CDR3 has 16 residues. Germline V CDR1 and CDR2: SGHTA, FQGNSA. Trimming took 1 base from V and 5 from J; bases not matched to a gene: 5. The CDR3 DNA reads TGTGCCAGCAGCTTAGAAAGGGACAGGGGGCCTTATGGCTACACCTTC. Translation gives CASSLERDRGPYGYTF.

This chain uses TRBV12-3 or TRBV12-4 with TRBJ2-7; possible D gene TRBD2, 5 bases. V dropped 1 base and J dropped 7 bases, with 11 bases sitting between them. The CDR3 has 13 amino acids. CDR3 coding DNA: TGTGCCAGCAGTTTAGTCGGGGTTTTGGAGCAGTACTTC. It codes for CASSLVGVLEQYF.

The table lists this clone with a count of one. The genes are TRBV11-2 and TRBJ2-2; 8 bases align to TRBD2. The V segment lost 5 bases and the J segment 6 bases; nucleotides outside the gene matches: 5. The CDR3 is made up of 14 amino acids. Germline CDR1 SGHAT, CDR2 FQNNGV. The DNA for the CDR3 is TGTGCCAGCAGCCCCCGACTAGCGTCCGGGGAGCTGTTTTTT. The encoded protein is CASSPRLASGELFF.

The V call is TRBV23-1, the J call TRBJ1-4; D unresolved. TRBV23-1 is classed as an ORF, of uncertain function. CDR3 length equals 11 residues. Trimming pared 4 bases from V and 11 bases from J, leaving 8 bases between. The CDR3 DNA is TGCGCCAGCAGTCCCCAGAACAAACTGTTTTTT. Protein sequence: CASSPQNKLFF.